The 9 T cell receptor beta chains presented below share a single source sample, sequenced in a study of CXCR4 blockade with PD-1 therapy in pancreatic cancer. Data came from immunoSEQ multiplex PCR; TCRdb stores just in-frame clones and leaves some out. Of nearly 6,000 clones listed, approximately 40% are singletons. The specimen was tumor tissue. These receptors came from a human donor with pancreatic ductal adenocarcinoma.

V gene TRBV28 combines with J gene TRBJ2-5; TRBD1 is a possible D gene (6 bases). Trimming removed 2 bases from V and 7 bases from J, with 11 bases in between. This CDR3 has 13 residues. Looked up from germline, CDR1 is MDHEN and CDR2 is SYDVKM. In nucleotides, the CDR3 is TGTGCCAGCAGTTTAAGCGAAGGGGGGACCCAGTACTTC. Its protein product is CASSLSEGGTQYF.

The table lists this clone with a count of one. The chain links TRBV28 to TRBJ2-5; TRBD1 agrees at 9 bases. This CDR3 has 15 residues. Germline V CDR1 and CDR2: MDHEN, SYDVKM. V was pared by 5 bases and J by 4 bases, with 8 bases of the junction left unmatched. The CDR3 here is CASSTQTTGGETQYF. The CDR3 bases are TGTGCCAGCAGTACTCAAACGACAGGGGGAGAGACCCAGTACTTC. Using reference TRBV28 and TRBJ2-5 for the parts outside the CDR3, the full variable domain is DVKVTQSSRYLVKRTGEKVFLECVQDMDHENMFWYRQDPGLGLRLIYFSYDVKMKEKGDIPEGYSVSREKKERFSLILESASTNQTSMYLCASSTQTTGGETQYFGPGTRLLVL.

This clone showed up many times. The chain joins TRBV6-8 to TRBJ1-1; 8 nucleotides line up with TRBD1. The trim removed 5 bases at V and 4 bases at J, leaving 12 bases unmatched. Germline V gene sequence: CDR1 MNHGY, CDR2 SAAAGT. This CDR3 is 16 amino acids long. CDR3 protein: CASSLTGTGSVTEAFF. The DNA of the CDR3 is TGTGCCAGCAGTCTAACCGGGACAGGATCGGTCACTGAAGCTTTCTTT.

This clone was seen only once. This chain links TRBV14 with TRBJ1-2; D is ambiguous. Looked up from germline, CDR1 is SGHDN and CDR2 is FVKESK. The CDR3 spans 11 residues. Deletions cut 4 bases from V and 6 bases from J, with 6 bases between. The CDR3 DNA reads TGTGCCAGCAGCCTCGGGGATGGCTACACCTTC. It is translated as CASSLGDGYTF.

The chain links TRBV6-8 to TRBJ2-1; 7 positions agree with TRBD1. V dropped 6 bases and J dropped 0; count of bases not matched to a gene: 5. This CDR3 region has 15 residues. CDR1 is MNHGY and CDR2 is SAAAGT in the germline V gene. The CDR3: CASSPGQSSYNEQFF. The CDR3 DNA reads TGTGCCAGCAGCCCGGGACAGAGCTCCTACAATGAGCAGTTCTTC.

The chain couples TRBV19 to TRBJ2-3; 7 bases are a match to TRBD1. The germline CDR1 and CDR2 sequences are LNHDA and SQIVND (reference sequence). The CDR3 is 14 residues long. Trimming cost V 4 bases and J 3 bases; bases outside gene matches: 4. The CDR3 DNA sequence: TGTGCCAGTAGTAATTTCAGGGGGACAGATACGCAGTATTTT. Its protein is CASSNFRGTDTQYF. The variable domain in full, completed from reference TRBV19 and TRBJ2-3, reads DGGITQSPKYLFRKEGQNVTLSCEQNLNHDAMYWYRQDPGQGLRLIYYSQIVNDFQKGDIAEGYSVSREKKESFPLTVTSAQKNPTAFYLCASSNFRGTDTQYFGPGTRLTVL.

In nucleotides, the CDR3 is TGTGCCAGCTCACCACGTGAGGGGGCGAGAGAAAAACTGTTTTTT. Translation: CASSPREGAREKLFF. This rearrangement joins TRBV18 to TRBJ1-4; 7 bases map to TRBD1. V trimming: 1 base; J trimming: 8 bases; junction bases outside the gene matches: 7. Germline-derived CDR1 and CDR2 are KGHSH and LQKENI. The CDR3 totals 15 residues.

This clone showed up just once. The gene calls are TRBV29-1 and TRBJ2-5; 8 positions match TRBD2. CDR1 is SQVTM and CDR2 is ANQGSEA in the germline V gene. The CDR3 runs to 14 residues. Trimming at V came to 3 bases and at J to 8 bases, leaving 11 bases not matched to a gene. The CDR3 nucleotides read TGCAGCGTTGAGTTGTCGGCGGGAGGCGGAACCCAGTACTTC. Translated: CSVELSAGGGTQYF.

This clone was counted at least ten times. This chain joins TRBV4-1 and TRBJ1-1; D gene uncertain. CDR3 length: 14 residues. Trimming took off 4 bases at V and 0 bases at J, with 9 bases between the two ends. The V gene's germline CDR1 is MGHRA and CDR2 YSYEKL. This chain's CDR3 is CASSPGRVNTEAFF. The CDR3 region has the DNA TGCGCCAGCAGCCCCGGACGGGTGAACACTGAAGCTTTCTTT.